A single sample is the source of the 26 T cell receptor beta chains below, sequenced in a study of a mutant IDH1 vaccine in newly diagnosed glioma. Time point indicated: week 23, last vaccination. What each vaccine dose contained was 300 ug of mutant IDH1 20-mer peptide, accompanied by topical imiquimod. The assay was immunoSEQ multiplex PCR, and TCRdb's table has in-frame clones only and misses some. This table has some 80,000 clones, more than 70% appearing once. These receptors' antigens are unknown. Sequences were derived from PBMCs, sampled from a glioma patient whose treatment included an IDH1 peptide vaccine. The source of these receptors is a woman aged 50 to 65 with glioma.

The chain combines TRBV7-9 with TRBJ2-2; D unresolved. CDR1 is SEHNR and CDR2 is FQNEAQ in the germline V gene (reference sequence). There are 17 residues in the CDR3. Trimming removed 2 bases from V and 0 bases from J, with 13 bases in between. The CDR3 region is CASSLITTRPNTGELFF. The CDR3 DNA reads TGTGCCAGCAGCTTAATCACGACAAGACCGAACACCGGGGAGCTGTTTTTT.

The V gene is TRBV29-1, the J gene TRBJ2-5; 9 nucleotides match TRBD2. V was clipped by 2 bases and J by 2 bases; unmatched bases: 6. CDR1 and CDR2 (germline): SQVTM, ANQGSEA. The CDR3 is 15 residues long. As DNA, the CDR3 is TGCAGCGTTGAATGGAGGACTAGCGTGCAAGAGACCCAGTACTTC. Translated, it gives CSVEWRTSVQETQYF.

The chain uses TRBV7-2 and TRBJ1-3, with a possible D match to TRBD1 (5 bases). CDR3 length: 16 amino acids. Germline V gene sequence: CDR1 SGHTA, CDR2 FQGNSA. Trimming took 5 bases from V and 3 from J, leaving 17 bases between them. The CDR3 protein is CASSLTGQGGGNTIYF. The CDR3 DNA follows: TGTGCCAGCAGCCTAACGGGGCAGGGTGGTGGAAACACCATATATTTT.

This rearrangement joins TRBV4-2 to TRBJ1-2; the match to TRBD1 covers 7 bases. The V segment lost 1 base and the J segment 4 bases; nucleotides outside the gene matches: 12. CDR1 and CDR2 (germline): LGHNA, YNFKEQ. The CDR3 has 17 residues. CDR3 coding DNA: TGTGCCAGCAGCCAAGTCACCTCCGGACAGGCCGCCTATGGCTACACCTTC. Translating it yields CASSQVTSGQAAYGYTF.

The J gene is TRBJ1-3, the V gene TRBV6-5; 7 bases fit TRBD1. Germline values: CDR1 MNHEY, CDR2 SVGAGI. This CDR3 region has 14 residues. The junction had 7 bases not matched to a gene; V was cut back by 6 bases and J by 5 bases. The CDR3 sequence: CASSSRRGRNTIYF. The CDR3, as DNA: TGTGCCAGCAGCTCCCGCAGGGGGAGAAACACCATATATTTT.

The chain is built from TRBV7-9 and TRBJ2-3; D is possibly TRBD1 or TRBD2 (5 bases each). Trimming pared 3 bases from V and 4 bases from J, leaving 14 bases between. The CDR3 length is 15 residues. Germline CDR1 reads SEHNR; CDR2 reads FQNEAQ (reference sequence). CDR3 in amino acids: CASSLGPGRADTQYF. DNA of the CDR3: TGTGCCAGCAGCTTGGGGCCAGGGAGAGCAGATACGCAGTATTTT.

The chain uses TRBV4-2 and TRBJ2-5; the match to TRBD2 covers 11 bases. This CDR3 region has 15 residues. Germline CDR1 reads LGHNA; CDR2 reads YNFKEQ. J lost 2 bases, V lost 4 bases, and 3 bases had no gene match. The CDR3 DNA reads as TGTGCCAGCAGCCCCGGGACTAGCGGTCAAGAGACCCAGTACTTC. As protein: CASSPGTSGQETQYF.

This sequence joins TRBV19 and TRBJ2-7; no definite D call. The CDR3 has 14 amino acids. Germline V gene data show CDR1 as LNHDA and CDR2 as SQIVND (reference sequence). Trimming pared 5 bases from V and 0 bases from J, leaving 11 bases between. The CDR3 region is CASSLNSNSYEQYF. DNA for the CDR3: TGTGCCAGTAGTCTGAACTCGAACTCCTACGAGCAGTACTTC.

V usage is TRBV5-1 and J usage is TRBJ2-5; the D is unclear. The V end lost 3 bases, the J end lost 5 bases, and 14 bases lay between the germline ends. The germline V gene has CDR1 SGHRS and CDR2 YFSETQ. The CDR3 runs to 14 residues. This CDR3 reads CASSWAGNSETQYF. The CDR3 DNA reads TGCGCCAGCAGCTGGGCTGGAAACAGCGAGACCCAGTACTTC. Based on the CDR3 plus reference TRBV5-1 and TRBJ2-5, the full variable domain is KAGVTQTPRYLIKTRGQQVTLSCSPISGHRSVSWYQQTPGQGLQFLFEYFSETQRNKGNFPGRFSGRQFSNSRSEMNVSTLELGDSALYLCASSWAGNSETQYFGPGTRLLVL.

The V and J genes are TRBV28 and TRBJ2-7, with a weak D call TRBD2 (5 bases). The CDR3 contains 14 residues. Germline V gives CDR1 MDHEN, CDR2 SYDVKM. Trimming removed 6 bases at V and 4 bases at J, with 16 bases between. CDR3 sequence: CASSSFRGWYEQYF. DNA for the CDR3: TGTGCCAGCAGCTCATTTCGGGGTTGGTACGAGCAGTACTTC.

This chain joins TRBV6-1 and TRBJ1-5; D gene unclear. V shed 2 bases and J shed 0 bases, with 2 bases lying between them. The CDR3 covers 13 residues. In germline, CDR1 is MNHNS, CDR2 SASEGT. This CDR3 reads CASSEHSNQPQHF. CDR3 coding DNA: TGTGCCAGCAGTGAACATAGCAATCAGCCCCAGCATTTT.

The V and J genes are TRBV27 and TRBJ2-7, with 9 bases aligning to TRBD1. V lost 2 bases to trimming and J lost 3 bases; unmatched junction nucleotides: 5. Germline lookup yields CDR1 MNHEY and CDR2 SMNVEV (reference sequence). The CDR3 sequence is 15 residues long. The CDR3 DNA reads as TGTGCCAGCAGTTTAGGGGACAGGGCCATCTACGAGCAGTACTTC. It is translated as CASSLGDRAIYEQYF.

The V and J genes are TRBV10-3 and TRBJ2-1; D unclear. CDR1 and CDR2 from the germline V gene are ENHRY and SYGVKD. Trimming stripped 10 bases from V and 5 bases from J, with 9 bases between. The CDR3 covers 11 residues. This CDR3 reads CATARDNEQFF. The CDR3 DNA reads TGTGCCACCGCGAGAGACAATGAGCAGTTCTTC.

This chain links TRBV19 with TRBJ1-3, with a possible D match to TRBD1 (6 bases). Germline V CDR1 and CDR2: LNHDA, SQIVND (reference sequence). Trimming stripped 6 bases from V and 3 bases from J, with 15 bases between. CDR3 length: 15 amino acids. CDR3: CASSSGHQVGNTIYF. Written as DNA, the CDR3 is TGTGCCAGTAGCTCGGGACATCAGGTTGGAAACACCATATATTTT.

J is TRBJ2-3 and V is TRBV5-1; 11 bases line up with TRBD2. Germline V CDR1 and CDR2: SGHRS, YFSETQ. The V and J ends lost 3 bases and 10 bases, in that order; junction bases with no gene match: 13. The CDR3 covers 16 residues. CDR3 sequence reads: CASSSSTSGRTLAQYF. The CDR3 DNA reads as TGCGCCAGCAGCTCCTCCACTAGCGGGAGAACCCTAGCGCAGTATTTT.

The genes are TRBV9 and TRBJ2-2; 11 bases line up with TRBD2. Unmatched junction bases numbered 4, after V lost 3 bases and J lost 6 bases. Germline V gene sequence: CDR1 SGDLS, CDR2 YYNGEE. The CDR3 contains 15 residues. CDR3 residues: CASSGGLAGPGELFF. In DNA, the CDR3 is TGTGCCAGCAGCGGCGGACTAGCGGGCCCCGGGGAGCTGTTTTTT.

The chain is built from TRBV7-6 and TRBJ2-1, with TRBD2 matching over 8 bases. After removal of 2 bases from V and 6 bases from J, the junction contained 3 bases not matched to a gene. Germline V gives CDR1 SGHVS, CDR2 FNYEAQ. The CDR3 has 14 amino acids. CDR3 DNA: TGTGCCAGCAGCTTAAATGCGGGGGGCAATGAGCAGTTCTTC. This codes for CASSLNAGGNEQFF.

In the case of this clone: Other DNA sequences of this sample code for an identical CDR3. CDR3 coding DNA: TGCAGCGTTGGGTGGCAGAATTACGAGCAGTACTTC. It specifies CSVGWQNYEQYF. The V gene is TRBV29-1, the J gene TRBJ2-7; no definite D call. Per germline, CDR1 SQVTM and CDR2 ANQGSEA. V lost 4 bases and J lost 4, with 11 bases in between. The length of the CDR3 is 12 residues.

J is TRBJ2-5 and V is TRBV25-1; 8 bases match TRBD1. TRBJ2-7 matches the DNA end more closely, so the J call is doubtful. This CDR3 spans 16 amino acids. The germline gives CDR1 MGHDK, CDR2 SYGVNS. CDR3 protein: CASSSPDRTGTYEQYF. CDR3 DNA sequence: TGTGCCAGCAGTTCCCCGGACCGGACAGGGACCTACGAGCAGTACTTC.

The J gene is TRBJ1-4, the V gene TRBV9; 7 bases align to TRBD1. Trimming cost V 0 bases and J 8 bases; bases outside gene matches: 4. Per germline, CDR1 SGDLS and CDR2 YYNGEE. The CDR3 is made up of 14 amino acids. CDR3 bases: TGTGCCAGCAGCGTAGGGGCAGGGGGAGAAAAACTGTTTTTT. This sequence encodes CASSVGAGGEKLFF.

The chain joins TRBV2 to TRBJ2-7; 13 bases line up with TRBD2. The germline CDR1 and CDR2 sequences are SNHLY and FYNNEI. The CDR3 sequence is 18 residues long. The V segment lost 3 bases and the J segment 3 bases; nucleotides outside the gene matches: 11. The DNA of the CDR3 is TGTGCCAGCAGTGACCGACAGGGCCGGACTAGCGGGAGCTACGAGCAGTACTTC. It is translated as CASSDRQGRTSGSYEQYF. Variable domain in full (rest from reference TRBV2 and TRBJ2-7): EPEVTQTPSHQVTQMGQEVILRCVPISNHLYFYWYRQILGQKVEFLVSFYNNEISEKSEIFDDQFSVERPDGSNFTLKIRSTKLEDSAMYFCASSDRQGRTSGSYEQYFGPGTRLTVT.

This chain connects TRBV4-1 to TRBJ1-2; D not resolved. The CDR3 is 17 residues long. CDR1 and CDR2 from the germline V gene are MGHRA and YSYEKL. V lost 1 base and J 7 bases, leaving 22 bases between the germline ends. The CDR3 coding sequence is TGCGCCAGCAGCCAAGTCCCGGTTAGGGTGGGTTGGGGTGGCTACACCTTC. It specifies CASSQVPVRVGWGGYTF.

The J gene is TRBJ2-1, the V gene TRBV5-4; TRBD2 aligns across 11 bases. The CDR3 extends over 16 amino acids. Trimming cost V 4 bases and J 0 bases; bases outside gene matches: 3. The germline gives CDR1 SGHNT, CDR2 YYREEE (reference sequence). CDR3 nucleotide sequence: TGTGCCAGCAGCACTGGACTAGCGGGCTCCTACAATGAGCAGTTCTTC. It translates to CASSTGLAGSYNEQFF.

The V and J genes are TRBV6-1 and TRBJ2-5; D unresolved. The DNA end lines up better with TRBJ2-7; the J call may be wrong. There are 15 residues in the CDR3. The germline V gene encodes CDR1 MNHNS and CDR2 SASEGT. The CDR3 is CASSEAPREDYEQYF. In nucleotides, the CDR3 is TGTGCCAGCAGTGAAGCCCCCCGAGAGGACTACGAGCAGTACTTC.

The chain carries TRBV5-1 and TRBJ2-1; possibly TRBD2 for D (6 bases). The CDR3 has 15 residues. The germline V and J ends were trimmed by 4 bases and 7 bases, with 18 bases remaining between them. The germline V gene has CDR1 SGHRS and CDR2 YFSETQ. The CDR3 nucleotides read TGCGCCAGCAGCCCCGGGACTCCCGCGGGGAATGAGCAGTTCTTC. Translation gives CASSPGTPAGNEQFF.

This rearrangement joins TRBV15 to TRBJ2-5; D may be TRBD2 (8 bases). V was pared by 3 bases and J by 4 bases, with 15 bases between. CDR1 is LNHNV, CDR2 YYDKDF, per germline (reference sequence). There are 15 residues in the CDR3. The chain's CDR3 is CATSSRQGLGETQYF. The CDR3 region has the DNA TGTGCCACCAGCAGTCGACAGGGACTAGGAGAGACCCAGTACTTC.